This T cell receptor beta chain was captured by sequencing in a study of T cell responses to AZD1222 COVID-19 vaccine. Study findings and constraints: Vaccination with two AZD1222 doses was followed by a rise in Spike-specific TCR breadth and depth.

With respect to this clone: Its target is not known.

Repertoires were generated with immunoSEQ multiplex PCR, while TCRdb's copy carries only in-frame clones and drops some. The table includes 180,000 or so clones, about 90% detected once. Germline CDR1 is SGHTA and CDR2 is FQGNSA. CDR3 size: 14 residues. V was shortened by 2 bases and J by 3 bases, with 8 bases between the two germline ends. The specimen comprised peripheral blood, sampled 28 days after the second AZD1222 dose. V gene TRBV7-2 combines with J gene TRBJ2-1; a weak D match, TRBD2 (5 bases). This clonotype originated in an adult who received the AZD1222 COVID-19 vaccine. This CDR3 reads CASSLRAGYNEQFF. CDR3 coding DNA: TGTGCCAGCAGCTTAAGGGCGGGCTACAATGAGCAGTTCTTC.